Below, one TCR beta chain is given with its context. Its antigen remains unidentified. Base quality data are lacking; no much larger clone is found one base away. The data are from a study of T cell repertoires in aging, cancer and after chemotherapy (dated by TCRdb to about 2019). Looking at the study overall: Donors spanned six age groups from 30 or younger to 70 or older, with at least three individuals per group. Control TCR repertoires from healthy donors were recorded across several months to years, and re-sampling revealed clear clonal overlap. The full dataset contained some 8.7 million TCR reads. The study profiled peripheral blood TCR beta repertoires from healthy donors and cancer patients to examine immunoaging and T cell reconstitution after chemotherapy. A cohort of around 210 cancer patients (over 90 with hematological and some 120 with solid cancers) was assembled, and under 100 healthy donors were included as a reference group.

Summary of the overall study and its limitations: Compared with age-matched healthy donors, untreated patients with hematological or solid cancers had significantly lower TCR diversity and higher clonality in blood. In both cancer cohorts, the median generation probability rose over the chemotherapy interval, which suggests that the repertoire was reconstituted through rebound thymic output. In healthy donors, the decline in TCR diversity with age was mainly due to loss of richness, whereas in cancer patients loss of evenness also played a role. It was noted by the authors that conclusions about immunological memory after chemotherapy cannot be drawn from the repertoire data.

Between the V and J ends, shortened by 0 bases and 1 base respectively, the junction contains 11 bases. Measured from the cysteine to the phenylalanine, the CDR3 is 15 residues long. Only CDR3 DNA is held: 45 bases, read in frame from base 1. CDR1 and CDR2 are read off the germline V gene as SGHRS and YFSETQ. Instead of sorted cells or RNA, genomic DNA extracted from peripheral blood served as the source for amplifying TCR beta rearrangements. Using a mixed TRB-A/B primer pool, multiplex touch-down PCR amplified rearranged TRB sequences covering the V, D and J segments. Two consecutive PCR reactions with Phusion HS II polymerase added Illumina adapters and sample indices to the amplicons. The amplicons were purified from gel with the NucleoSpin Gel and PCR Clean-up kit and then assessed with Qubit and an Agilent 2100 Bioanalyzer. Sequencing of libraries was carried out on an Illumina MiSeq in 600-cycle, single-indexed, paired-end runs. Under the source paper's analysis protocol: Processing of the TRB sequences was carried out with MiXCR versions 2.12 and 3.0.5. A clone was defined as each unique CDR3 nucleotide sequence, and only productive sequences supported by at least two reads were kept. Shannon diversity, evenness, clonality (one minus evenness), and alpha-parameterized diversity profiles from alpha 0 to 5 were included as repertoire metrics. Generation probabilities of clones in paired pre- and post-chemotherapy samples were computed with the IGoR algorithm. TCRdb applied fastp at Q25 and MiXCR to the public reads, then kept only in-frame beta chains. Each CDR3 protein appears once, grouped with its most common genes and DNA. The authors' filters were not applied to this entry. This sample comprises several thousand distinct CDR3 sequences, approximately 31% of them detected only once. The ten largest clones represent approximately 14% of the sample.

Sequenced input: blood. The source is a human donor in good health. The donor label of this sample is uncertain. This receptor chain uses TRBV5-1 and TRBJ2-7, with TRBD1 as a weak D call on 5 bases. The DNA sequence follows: TGCGCCAGCAGCTTGGGGCAGGGATCTTCCTACGAGCAGTACTTC. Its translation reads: CASSLGQGSSYEQYF.